Included here is one TCR beta chain sequence, with context. Its antigen is not yet known. Base qualities are not recorded, but no much larger clone differs from it by a single base. CDR1 and CDR2 are drawn from the germline V gene: SGDLS, YYNGEE. The CDR3, from cysteine to phenylalanine, totals 15 residues. Only the CDR3 part of the read is kept: 45 bases, read in frame from the first base. The V end gives up 3 bases and the J end 4 bases, leaving 7 bases in the junction not matched to a gene. The cohort comprised several hundred healthy bone marrow donors. Cohort members were all nominally healthy when sampled, although unrecorded immune exposures were likely present. The donor tested CMV seropositive and was one of the 289 seropositive cohort members. Every donor gave a peripheral blood sample, and the peripheral blood mononuclear cells from that sample were used for TCR beta sequencing. Genomic DNA was extracted from the blood cell samples with the Qiagen DNeasy Blood Extraction Kit.

This specimen belongs to a study of cytomegalovirus exposure and HLA in healthy donors (TCRdb year 2017). About the investigation overall: An earlier analysis of roughly 630 of the donors reported approximately 290 Gb of sequence data and some 120 million unique TCR beta sequences from roughly 200 million T cells. Roughly 300 gigabases of sequencing data and 70 million to 95 million unique TCR sequences made up an early release that covered nearly 650 HLA-typed donors. Genome-wide SNP genotypes for about 65% of the 666 donors were used in a later genetic analysis, which treated that subset as a discovery cohort. Both class I and class II loci were covered by HLA typing, at four-digit resolution. The aim of the study was to test whether cataloging public T cell receptors could identify signatures of past pathogen exposure. To predict cytomegalovirus infection status, the study combined high-throughput TCR immunosequencing, statistical association of individual TCRs with disease status, and machine learning. Several DR-DQ haplotypes were handled as single units for association and clustering because linkage in the cohort was strong. The number of donors typed differed by locus, with about 620-630 for A, B, C, DRB1 and DQB1, more than 500 for DQA1, 606 for DPA1, and some 440 for DPB1. Rather than using new phenotypic data, the later analysis identified candidate immune exposures from TCR beta sequences and from how often those sequences occurred across donors. To decide whether each TCR beta V gene segment behaved as functional or pseudogenic, an earlier analysis of fewer than 750 of the donors relied on high-throughput TCR beta sequencing. The genetic ancestry cluster associated with self-reported Caucasian donors included about 81% of the 398 genotyped donors. All discovery cohort repertoires had been generated on a single sequencing platform. Along with the approximately 650-subject first cohort, a separate validation cohort of approximately 110 different subjects was used. On average, roughly 200,000 unique TCR beta nucleotide sequences were sequenced per donor among 398 genotyped donors of the cohort, with 15% to 20% of those sequences being non-productive. Using immunosequencing, the study profiled T cell repertoires from 550 to 750 subjects and related those repertoires to cytomegalovirus serostatus. To study patterns of TCR occurrence, a later analysis re-analyzed previously published TCR beta repertoires from just over 650 donors and added high-resolution HLA genotyping. Donor age, sex, ethnicity and CMV serostatus were compiled alongside the repertoire data. What the work shows at the level of the full study, not this receptor alone: In a later genetic analysis, fewer N-insertions in productive TCRs were reported among donors in an Asian-associated ancestry cluster than the roughly 670-donor mean. A few of the identified cytomegalovirus-associated TCR beta chains were confirmed in vitro to be specific for cytomegalovirus antigens. An association between a missense DCLRE1C variant and V-gene and J-gene trimming of TCR beta chains was found in a later genetic analysis and replicated in an independent cohort. The study gave a list of some 150 TCR beta chains associated with cytomegalovirus. According to a later analysis, parvovirus B19, influenza, CMV and Epstein-Barr virus appeared linked to several top co-occurrence clusters. The authors suggested that the approach could potentially be generalized to other disease states and immunological phenotypes. A later analysis found that HLA-associated TCR beta chains were more clonally expanded and had lower generation probabilities than equally common non-associated chains. Strong co-occurrence of HLA alleles, especially DR and DQ, made assigning TCR associations to individual alleles difficult. Linkage disequilibrium might explain the correlated functional status among segregating V segments, but an unknown experimental factor could not be ruled out. In a later analysis, TCR association rates were found to vary across HLA loci, with the most associated TCRs seen for DRB1 alleles and the fewest for HLA-C alleles. A further reported finding was that TCR beta sequences accurately predicted the HLA-A and HLA-B alleles for most subjects in the first cohort. The 87-base-pair reads could not distinguish some IMGT-functional V segments, including TRBV6-2 and TRBV6-3, so those segments were excluded. For the cohort, immune exposure information was limited to CMV serostatus. HLA typing was unavailable for some donors at each locus, so association tests used only the typed subset. Specific HLA alleles were associated with about 17,000 TCR beta sequences at a false discovery rate of 0.05 in a later analysis. Most CMV-associated TCR beta chains appeared to be HLA-restricted in a later analysis, and the HLA associations seemed to be driven largely by CMV exposure. The presence/absence analyses assumed that sequencing depth was roughly uniform across donors, and that assumption may not be true. Only TCR beta chains were sequenced in this cohort, and the absence of alpha or paired-chain data limited detectable features. About 17 rarely observed V segments, including chromosome 9 orphons, were excluded from the earlier analysis of some 590 of the donors because counts were too low. Broadly in line with IMGT annotations, most TCR beta V segments showed up in productive rearrangements about 90% or about 30% of the time in an earlier analysis of about 500 of the donors. The classifier was reported to diagnose cytomegalovirus status with high specificity and sensitivity in both the original cohort and the validation cohort. While some public TCRs were present in many individuals, most TCR sequences turned up only very rarely across donors. A cluster of highly shared sequence variants was judged likely to be a technical artifact of the sequencing pipeline.

Library prep was done by the immunoSEQ multiplex PCR assay. The multiplex PCR relied on a mix of 60 forward primers for TCR Vbeta segments and 13 reverse primers for TCR Jbeta segments. Amplification of the CDR3 region of rearranged TCR beta genes was performed with a multiplex PCR assay on genomic DNA. The Illumina HiSeq System was used to sequence the amplified TCR beta libraries as 87-base-pair reads. The published analysis was carried out like this. In a later analysis, tens of millions of unique TCR beta chains were counted across the approximately 620 repertoires, and some 10 million of these chains were shared by at least two donors. Raw reads were error-corrected and collapsed into unique sequences by a nearest-neighbor algorithm in which closely related sequences were merged to remove PCR and sequencing errors. V, D and J gene segments were assigned by aligning CDR3 sequences to IMGT reference sequences. Each retained sequence needed at least a six-nucleotide match to both a V gene segment and a J gene segment. Rearrangements were called productive when the CDR3 lacked stop codons and stayed in frame with V and J; all others were non-productive. CDR3 was defined according to IMGT convention as the region running from the second conserved V-encoded cysteine to the conserved J-encoded phenylalanine. The earlier analysis of about 590 of the donors excluded sequences that lacked an unambiguous match to a single V gene segment. In an earlier analysis of a few hundred of the donors, V segments were called functional above 56.7% productive rearrangements and were called segregating when the between-donor standard deviation exceeded 5%. A statistical classification framework was built for diagnosing cytomegalovirus status from the catalog of TCR beta chain sequences. A later analysis assigned V and J genes by comparing TCR nucleotide sequences with IMGT/GENE-DB human TR gene sequences. Using the TCRdist pipeline, a later analysis assigned CDR3 sequences along with most-parsimonious VDJ recombination scenarios. In a later analysis, each TCR beta chain was defined by its CDR3 amino acid sequence together with its V-gene family, and reads lacking a unique V-gene family were excluded. To address suspected cross-contamination and a sequencing artifact, a later analysis removed several hundred highly shared, low-generation-probability nucleotide sequences. In a later analysis, a clonal expansion index was calculated for each public chain from normalized within-repertoire ranks of inferred template counts. In a later analysis, generation probabilities were computed using a VDJ recombination model fitted to out-of-frame rearrangements, and the results were checked against IGoR. In a later analysis, TCR-TCR, TCR-HLA and TCR-CMV co-occurrence was scored with hypergeometric tests, and a repertoire-size bias correction was applied to TCR pairs. A later analysis estimated false discovery rates by permuting HLA or CMV assignments 20 times. A later analysis grouped co-occurring TCRs with DBSCAN, adding TCRdist sequence similarity when clustering within HLA-allele-positive subsets. Co-occurrence clustering excluded repertoires with fewer than 30,000 or more than 120,000 public chains, plus five with anomalous nucleotide sharing. TCRdb took this table from immuneACCESS and kept in-frame rearrangements with V and J called. Such tables lack part of the clones; where checked against another copy, unresolved V genes explain under half of the gap, and the rest is unexplained. The V and J calls and clone size come from that table; D and trimming were worked out from the DNA. The sample includes about 210,000 clones, with roughly 80% observed a single time. The ten largest clonotypes hold 3.4% of the sample.

Recombination linked TRBV9 to TRBJ2-1, with TRBD1 identical over 7 junction bases. Sequencing was performed on PBMCs. This sequence originates from a man in his forties in good health and CMV-seropositive. For the CDR3, the sequence is CASSAPGTVYNEQFF. The DNA sequence is as follows: TGTGCCAGCAGCGCCCCCGGGACAGTTTACAATGAGCAGTTCTTC. The variable domain in full, with residues beyond the CDR3 obtained from the reference TRBV9 and TRBJ2-1 genes, is DSGVTQTPKHLITATGQRVTLRCSPRSGDLSVYWYQQSLDQGLQFLIQYYNGEERAKGNILERFSAQQFPDLHSELNLSSLELGDSALYFCASSAPGTVYNEQFFGPGTRLTVL.